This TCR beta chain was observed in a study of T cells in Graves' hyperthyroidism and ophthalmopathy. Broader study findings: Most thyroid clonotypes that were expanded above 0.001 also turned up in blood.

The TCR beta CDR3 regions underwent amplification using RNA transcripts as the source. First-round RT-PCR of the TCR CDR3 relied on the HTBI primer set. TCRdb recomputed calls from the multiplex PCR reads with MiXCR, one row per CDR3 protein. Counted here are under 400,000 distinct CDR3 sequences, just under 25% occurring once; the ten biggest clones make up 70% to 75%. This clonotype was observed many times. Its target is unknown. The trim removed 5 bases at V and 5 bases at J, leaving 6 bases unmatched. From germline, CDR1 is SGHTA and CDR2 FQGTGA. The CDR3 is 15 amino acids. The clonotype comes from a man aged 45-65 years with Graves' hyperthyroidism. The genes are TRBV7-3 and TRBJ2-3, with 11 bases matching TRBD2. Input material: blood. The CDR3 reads CASSPQGLAVDTQYF. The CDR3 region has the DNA TGTGCCAGCAGCCCTCAGGGACTAGCGGTAGATACGCAGTATTTT.